This is a list of T cell receptor beta chains from one sample in a study of CD8+CD57+ T cells in acquired aplastic anemia. In TCRdb, the reads were re-called with MiXCR into one record per CDR3 protein. The data hold 100,000 to 120,000 distinct CDR3 sequences, with approximately 48% observed a single time. The sequenced sample consisted of sorted CD4+, CD8+, or CD8+CD57+ T cells (not recorded which) from PBMCs. The receptors here all came from a human donor in good health, serving as a control. Both conserved end residues are part of each CDR3. D genes are given only for firm matches. Expanded clones are given a class, and other clones once, few, many or no size at all.

size	D	V	J	CDR3	DNA
few	TRBD1	TRBV27	TRBJ1-1	CASGTGGGNTEAFF	TGTGCCAGTGGGACAGGGGGTGGGAACACTGAAGCTTTCTTT
NA	TRBD1	TRBV5-1	TRBJ1-3	CASSSTGVNSGNTIYF	TGCGCCAGCAGCTCGACAGGGGTGAATTCTGGAAACACCATATATTTT
few	TRBD1	TRBV11-2	TRBJ2-2	CASSFPRDRDLSGELFF	TGTGCCAGCAGCTTCCCGCGGGACAGGGATCTGTCCGGGGAGCTGTTTTTT
NA	TRBD2	TRBV10-3	TRBJ2-1	CAISETSGALDEQFF	TGTGCCATCAGTGAGACTAGCGGGGCCTTGGATGAGCAGTTCTTC
NA	NA	TRBV20-1	TRBJ1-2	CSAYRDGYTF	TGCAGTGCGTACAGGGATGGCTACACCTTC
NA	TRBD2	TRBV5-1	TRBJ2-7	CASSLFASGRASYEQYF	TGCGCCAGCAGCTTGTTTGCTAGCGGGAGGGCCTCCTACGAGCAGTACTTC
NA	TRBD1	TRBV19	TRBJ2-7	CASSISPGTAYEQYF	TGTGCCAGTAGTATATCCCCCGGGACAGCCTACGAGCAGTACTTC
NA	NA	TRBV10-3	TRBJ2-1	CAINRANEQFF	TGTGCCATCAACCGGGCAAATGAGCAGTTCTTC
NA	NA	TRBV10-3	TRBJ1-1	CAIRLTTRGGGNAEAFF	TGTGCCATCAGGCTTACGACCAGGGGAGGTGGGAACGCTGAAGCTTTCTTT
many	NA	TRBV7-3	TRBJ2-3	CASSSTRGLTDTQYF	TGTGCCAGCAGCTCGACAAGAGGCCTCACAGATACGCAGTATTTT
NA	NA	TRBV29-1	TRBJ1-1	CSVEEVGTGNTEAFF	TGCAGCGTTGAAGAAGTCGGCACAGGGAACACTGAAGCTTTCTTT
few	NA	TRBV9	TRBJ2-3	CASSVSQRDTQYF	TGTGCCAGCAGCGTCTCACAAAGGGATACGCAGTATTTT
many	TRBD1	TRBV19	TRBJ1-1	CASSPGTGGLTEAFF	TGTGCCAGTAGTCCGGGGACAGGGGGATTGACTGAAGCTTTCTTT
NA	NA	TRBV10-2	TRBJ1-1	CASSGYQGLANTGAFF	TGCGCCAGCAGTGGATACCAGGGGCTAGCGAACACTGGAGCTTTCTTT
many	TRBD1	TRBV6-2/TRBV6-3	TRBJ1-2	CASRQQGANGYTF	TGTGCCAGCAGACAACAGGGGGCGAATGGCTACACCTTC
many	TRBD1	TRBV20-1	TRBJ1-2	CSARDIENSDRSYGYTF	TGCAGTGCTAGAGATATAGAGAACTCGGACAGGTCTTATGGCTACACCTTC
many	NA	TRBV6-1	TRBJ1-6	CASSQGIFNSPLHF	TGTGCCAGCAGCCAGGGTATTTTTAATTCACCCCTCCACTTT
many	NA	TRBV20-1	TRBJ1-2	CSARDIGQSINYGYTF	TGCAGTGCTAGAGATATTGGACAGAGTATTAACTATGGCTACACCTTC
many	NA	TRBV7-6	TRBJ1-6	CASSSRQFGVGSPLHF	TGTGCCAGCAGCTCCAGACAGTTCGGAGTAGGGTCACCCCTCCACTTT
NA	NA	TRBV7-9	TRBJ2-7	CASRGHRVEQYF	TGTGCCAGCAGAGGACACAGGGTCGAGCAGTACTTC
many	NA	TRBV6-5	TRBJ2-7	CAVGSSVLDYEQYF	TGTGCCGTCGGGTCCTCGGTATTGGACTACGAGCAGTACTTC
NA	NA	TRBV3-1	TRBJ1-2	CASSQEDGGPNLYSYGYTF	TGTGCCAGCAGCCAAGAAGATGGAGGCCCCAACCTATACTCCTATGGCTACACCTTC
NA	NA	TRBV2	TRBJ2-5	CASSSGETQYF	TGTGCCAGCAGCTCCGGCGAGACCCAGTACTTC
many	NA	TRBV19	TRBJ1-3	CAREQGQGNTIYF	TGTGCCAGGGAACAGGGACAAGGAAACACCATATATTTT
NA	NA	TRBV20-1	TRBJ2-6	CSATSSGTGANVLTF	TGCAGTGCTACCTCGTCGGGTACTGGGGCCAACGTCCTGACTTTC
NA	NA	TRBV10-1	TRBJ2-5	CASSESRNAVQETQYF	TGCGCCAGCAGTGAGTCGAGGAACGCAGTACAAGAGACCCAGTACTTC
NA	NA	TRBV5-1	TRBJ1-1	CASSSKTGSFKAAFF	TGCGCCAGCAGCTCGAAGACAGGTTCTTTCAAGGCGGCTTTCTTT
NA	NA	TRBV20-1	TRBJ1-2	CSAGPGGYGYTF	TGCAGTGCGGGCCCGGGGGGGTATGGCTACACCTTC
many	NA	TRBV6-1	TRBJ2-7	CASSGDISYEQYF	TGTGCCAGCAGTGGTGACATCTCCTACGAGCAGTACTTC
NA	NA	TRBV12-3/TRBV12-4	TRBJ2-7	CASSSSQDEQYF	TGTGCCAGCAGCTCCTCCCAGGACGAGCAGTACTTC
once	TRBD1	TRBV20-1	TRBJ2-1	CSALGDRAYNEQSF	TGCAGTGCCCTAGGCGACAGGGCCTACAATGAGCAGTCCTTC
NA	TRBD1	TRBV12-3/TRBV12-4	TRBJ1-1	CASSSGQTYGASF	TGTGCCAGCAGTTCGGGACAGACATATGGAGCTTCCTTT
many	NA	TRBV6-5	TRBJ1-2	CASSYKGPGYGYTF	TGTGCCAGCAGTTATAAGGGGCCGGGGTATGGCTACACCTTC
many	TRBD2	TRBV29-1	TRBJ2-3	CSVGGTSGDASTDTQYF	TGCAGCGTTGGAGGGACTAGCGGGGATGCTAGCACAGATACGCAGTATTTT
many	NA	TRBV14	TRBJ2-1	CASSQDPRPQFF	TGTGCCAGCAGCCAAGATCCAAGACCGCAGTTCTTC
NA	NA	TRBV19	TRBJ2-5	CASSIGLGRETQYF	TGTGCCAGTAGTATAGGATTGGGCCGGGAGACCCAGTACTTC
many	NA	TRBV2	TRBJ1-1	CASEGQNTEAFF	TGTGCCAGCGAGGGGCAGAACACTGAAGCTTTCTTT
many	TRBD1	TRBV12-3/TRBV12-4	TRBJ1-2	CASTLGDREEGYTF	TGTGCCAGCACACTGGGGGACAGAGAAGAGGGCTACACCTTC
NA	TRBD2	TRBV6-1	TRBJ2-2	CASILAGGFYAGELFF	TGTGCCAGCATACTAGCGGGGGGTTTCTACGCCGGGGAGCTGTTTTTT
NA	TRBD2	TRBV19	TRBJ2-5	CASSWTSDQETQYF	TGTGCCAGTAGTTGGACTAGCGATCAAGAGACCCAGTACTTC
NA	NA	TRBV29-1	TRBJ2-5	CSVGFETQYF	TGCAGCGTTGGATTCGAGACCCAGTACTTC
many	TRBD2	TRBV6-4	TRBJ2-1	CASSDHPSGGYNEQFF	TGTGCCAGCAGTGACCATCCTAGCGGGGGTTACAATGAGCAGTTCTTC
many	NA	TRBV2	TRBJ2-3	CASSPTDTQYF	TGTGCCAGCAGTCCCACAGATACGCAGTATTTT
NA	TRBD1	TRBV24-1	TRBJ2-3	CATSDFSVGQRDTQYF	TGTGCCACCAGTGATTTCTCCGTGGGACAGAGAGATACGCAGTATTTT
few	NA	TRBV19	TRBJ2-7	CAPHSGASPSYEQYF	TGTGCCCCTCACTCCGGGGCCAGCCCGTCCTACGAGCAGTACTTC
many	NA	TRBV12-3/TRBV12-4	TRBJ1-2	CASSNNYGYTF	TGTGCCAGCAGTAACAACTATGGCTACACCTTC
many	TRBD1	TRBV6-5	TRBJ2-7	CASSYPGQGHRSEQYF	TGTGCCAGCAGTTACCCGGGACAGGGCCACCGATCCGAGCAGTACTTC
NA	NA	TRBV7-9	TRBJ1-1	CASSPLAGGHEAFF	TGTGCCAGCAGCCCCTTGGCGGGCGGTCATGAAGCTTTCTTT